The 24 T cell receptor beta chains in this list originate from one sample, sequenced in a study of T cells expressing NK-cell markers. TCRdb re-called the 5' RACE reads and gives one entry per CDR3 protein, without DNA. The sample has some 150,000 distinct CDR3 sequences, and its top ten clones hold approximately 12%. Sequencing input: blood T cells: a sorted CD56 or NKG2C T cell subset, CD4+ or CD8+ T cells, or bulk PBMC T cells (not recorded which). These TCRs come from a man younger than 30 in good health.

The gene calls are TRBV20-1 and TRBJ1-1; the TRBD1 assignment by TCRdb is unverifiable without DNA. Germline V gene lookup returns CDR1 DFQATT and CDR2 SNEGSKA (reference sequence). The CDR3 runs to 14 residues. The CDR3 reads CSAGAGTGNTEAFF.

The rearrangement joins TRBV12-3 or TRBV12-4 to TRBJ1-5. The CDR3 sequence is 15 residues long. CDR3 protein: CASSQTAASNQPQHF.

The chain couples TRBV29-1 to TRBJ2-7; TCRdb proposes TRBD1, but this gene call is untestable without DNA. The CDR3 covers 13 residues. In germline, CDR1 is SQVTM, CDR2 ANQGSEA. CDR3 amino acids: CSAGDVWDYEQYF.

The rearrangement uses TRBV28 and TRBJ1-1. The CDR3 is made up of 12 amino acids. CDR1 MDHEN and CDR2 SYDVKM come from the germline V gene. The CDR3 is CASNLVNTEAFF.

This chain joins TRBV4-3 and TRBJ2-7. This CDR3 has 13 amino acids. Germline CDR1 and CDR2: LGHNA and YSLEER. The CDR3 spells CASSQVVGREQYF.

The chain links TRBV29-1 to TRBJ1-2; without DNA, the TCRdb call of TRBD1 cannot be checked. The CDR3 is 13 residues long. Germline V CDR1 and CDR2: SQVTM, ANQGSEA. CDR3 amino acids: CSALGQANYGYTF.

The chain is built from TRBV4-3 and TRBJ2-6. The CDR3 is 15 amino acids. CDR1 and CDR2 (germline): LGHNA, YSLEER. CDR3 region: CASSQGVSGANVLTF.

The chain uses TRBV13 and TRBJ2-5; lacking DNA, the TRBD1 call made by TCRdb goes unchecked. The CDR3 runs to 13 residues. CDR1 PRHDT and CDR2 FYEKMQ come from the germline V gene (reference sequence). The CDR3 sequence is CASASGDRETQYF.

The chain carries TRBV6-2 or TRBV6-3 and TRBJ2-1; TCRdb gives TRBD1 as the D gene, but with no DNA this cannot be confirmed. Germline V lookup: CDR1 MNHEY, CDR2 SVGEGT. The CDR3 is made up of 18 amino acids. Here the CDR3 reads CASSYPIDRPSSYNEQFF.

This chain uses TRBV7-9 with TRBJ2-6. The CDR3 consists of 15 residues. CDR1 is SEHNR and CDR2 is FQNEAQ in the germline V gene (reference sequence). The CDR3 loop reads CASSLTGLGANVLTF. Filled out from reference TRBV7-9 and TRBJ2-6, the complete variable domain reads DTGVSQNPRHKITKRGQNVTFRCDPISEHNRLYWYRQTLGQGPEFLTYFQNEAQLEKSRLLSDRFSAERPKGSFSTLEIQRTEQGDSAMYLCASSLTGLGANVLTFGAGSRLTVL.

The chain carries TRBV27 and TRBJ2-1; TCRdb designates TRBD2, a call that cannot be tested without DNA. Per the germline V gene, CDR1 is MNHEY and CDR2 is SMNVEV (reference sequence). The CDR3 is 15 amino acids. The CDR3 spells CASSLLAGAYNEQFF.

The V gene is TRBV12-3 or TRBV12-4, the J gene TRBJ2-1. The CDR3 runs to 14 residues. The CDR3 loop is CASTSDEEFHEQFF.

The chain joins TRBV21-1 to TRBJ2-7; the D call from TCRdb, TRBD1, cannot be confirmed without DNA. TRBV21-1 is a pseudogene locus. The CDR3 contains 16 residues. The CDR3 reads CASSPWRLSGTDEQYF.

The chain recombines TRBV30 with TRBJ2-1; TCRdb calls TRBD1, which cannot be checked without DNA. Germline CDR1 and CDR2: GTSNPN and SVGIG (reference sequence). CDR3 size: 14 residues. This CDR3 is CAWSDPSVRDREFF.

The chain couples TRBV28 to TRBJ2-1; there is no DNA to check the TCRdb D call of TRBD1. Germline values: CDR1 MDHEN, CDR2 SYDVKM. The CDR3 contains 14 residues. The CDR3 loop reads CASNLQGFYNEQFF.

The chain combines TRBV11-2 with TRBJ2-1; TCRdb returns TRBD2, unconfirmable since there is no DNA. The germline gives CDR1 SGHAT, CDR2 FQNNGV. CDR3 size: 15 residues. CDR3 protein: CASSYGTGAMGEQFF.

J is TRBJ2-7 and V is TRBV28; without DNA, the TCRdb call of TRBD2 cannot be checked. Per the germline V gene, CDR1 is MDHEN and CDR2 is SYDVKM. The CDR3 runs to 17 residues. The chain's CDR3 is CASSSETSGSIIYEQYF. The full variable domain, in which reference TRBV28 and TRBJ2-7 provide the parts outside the CDR3, is DVKVTQSSRYLVKRTGEKVFLECVQDMDHENMFWYRQDPGLGLRLIYFSYDVKMKEKGDIPEGYSVSREKKERFSLILESASTNQTSMYLCASSSETSGSIIYEQYFGPGTRLTVT.

V is TRBV23-1 and J is TRBJ2-1; checking the TCRdb D call of TRBD2 is not possible without DNA. TRBV23-1 is an ORF for which the function is uncertain. CDR3 length: 14 residues. The CDR3 spells CASSQSTREEEQFF.

The chain is built from TRBV18 and TRBJ2-1; TCRdb indicates TRBD1, and absent DNA this call remains unverified. The CDR3 length is 16 residues. Looked up from germline, CDR1 is KGHSH and CDR2 is LQKENI. CDR3 loop: CASSDSWGQSYNEQFF.

The chain links TRBV9 to TRBJ2-7; there is no DNA to check the TCRdb D call of TRBD1. From germline, CDR1 is SGDLS and CDR2 YYNGEE. The CDR3 has 13 amino acids. CDR3 protein: CASSVMGADEQYF.

CDR3 sequence: CASSGTSGSGYNEQFF. This chain joins TRBV12-3 or TRBV12-4 and TRBJ2-1; lacking DNA, the TRBD2 call made by TCRdb goes unchecked. This CDR3 is 16 amino acids long.

This chain connects TRBV20-1 to TRBJ2-7; the D gene TCRdb calls, TRBD1, cannot be checked with no DNA. Germline V gene data show CDR1 as DFQATT and CDR2 as SNEGSKA (reference sequence). This CDR3 region has 14 residues. The CDR3 sequence: CSASGRENEDEQYF.

The chain couples TRBV5-4 to TRBJ2-7; TCRdb's D gene call, TRBD2, goes unchecked for lack of DNA. The CDR3 length is 17 residues. Germline V gene lookup returns CDR1 SGHNT and CDR2 YYREEE (reference sequence). The CDR3 is CASSLGAAGGRVYEQYF. The full variable domain, completed using reference TRBV5-4 and TRBJ2-7, is ETGVTQSPTHLIKTRGQQVTLRCSSQSGHNTVSWYQQALGQGPQFIFQYYREEENGRGNFPPRFSGLQFPNYSSELNVNALELDDSALYLCASSLGAAGGRVYEQYFGPGTRLTVT.

The chain couples TRBV12-3 or TRBV12-4 to TRBJ2-5; TCRdb picks TRBD2, but there is no DNA to check that call. There are 15 residues in the CDR3. The CDR3 is CASTSGLAGGETQYF.